This TCR beta chain is drawn from a study of OX40 agonist ivuxolimab in advanced cancers. Only in-frame clones appear in the TCRdb table, and some are missing; sequencing was by immunoSEQ multiplex PCR. The sample records roughly 35,000 clones, approximately 81% being singletons. The ends lost 10 bases at V and 10 bases at J; junction bases unmatched: 28. Germline CDR1 is LNHDA and CDR2 is SQIVND (reference sequence). This CDR3 contains 19 residues. The sequencing here drew on CD4+ or CD8+ T cells sorted from blood, taken in a trial of the OX40 agonist ivuxolimab. The gene calls are TRBV19 and TRBJ1-4; 9 positions agree with TRBD1. This receptor was obtained from an adult with an advanced solid tumor such as melanoma, head and neck, liver or kidney cancer. Here the CDR3 reads CATEGRDRASPYGEGKLFF. CDR3 DNA: TGTGCCACCGAGGGTCGGGACAGGGCATCCCCTTACGGCGAGGGAAAACTGTTTTTT. Drawing the rest from reference TRBV19 and TRBJ1-4, the complete variable domain is DGGITQSPKYLFRKEGQNVTLSCEQNLNHDAMYWYRQDPGQGLRLIYYSQIVNDFQKGDIAEGYSVSREKKESFPLTVTSAQKNPTAFYLCATEGRDRASPYGEGKLFFGSGTQLSVL.